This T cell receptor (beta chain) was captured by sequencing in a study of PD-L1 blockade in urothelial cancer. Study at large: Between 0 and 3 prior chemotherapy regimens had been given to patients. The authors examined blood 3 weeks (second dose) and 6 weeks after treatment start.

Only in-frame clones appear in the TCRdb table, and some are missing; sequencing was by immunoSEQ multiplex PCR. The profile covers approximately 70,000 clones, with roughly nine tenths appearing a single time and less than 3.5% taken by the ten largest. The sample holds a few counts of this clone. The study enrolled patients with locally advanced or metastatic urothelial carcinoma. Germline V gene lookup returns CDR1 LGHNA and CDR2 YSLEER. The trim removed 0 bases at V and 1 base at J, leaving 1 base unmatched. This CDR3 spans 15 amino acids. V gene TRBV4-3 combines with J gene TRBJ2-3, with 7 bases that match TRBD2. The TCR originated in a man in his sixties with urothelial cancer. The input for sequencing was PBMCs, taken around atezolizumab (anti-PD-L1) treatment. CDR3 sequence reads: CASSQDGGGTDTQYF. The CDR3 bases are TGCGCCAGCAGCCAAGATGGGGGGGGCACAGATACGCAGTATTTT.